These 27 T cell receptor beta chains were sequenced from one sample in a study of T cells in localized non-small cell lung cancer. This table comes from immunoSEQ multiplex PCR, and its TCRdb copy is limited to in-frame clones, with some not included. Among about 53,000 clones listed, 80% to 85% were seen once. The sequenced sample was peripheral blood mononuclear cells, obtained before any cancer treatment. The source of these receptors is a man aged 40-75 years with stage III lung adenocarcinoma.

The chain has TRBV6-5 and TRBJ1-2; 9 bases align to TRBD1. The J segment lost 4 bases and the V segment lost 5 bases, leaving 8 bases of the junction unmatched. The germline CDR1 and CDR2 sequences are MNHEY and SVGAGI. The CDR3 totals 15 residues. In DNA form, the CDR3 reads TGTGCCAGCAGTACAACAGGGGGCAAAGGCTATGGCTACACCTTC. It is translated as CASSTTGGKGYGYTF.

CDR3 sequence (DNA): TGTGCCATCAGTGAGCAAACAGGGGGTAGCAATCAGCCCCAGCATTTT. It is translated as CAISEQTGGSNQPQHF. V gene TRBV10-3 combines with J gene TRBJ1-5; TRBD1 agrees at 8 bases. CDR1 is ENHRY, CDR2 SYGVKD, per germline. This CDR3 has 16 residues. Losses at the gene ends were 2 bases for V and 0 bases for J; bases not matched to a gene: 3.

J is TRBJ2-1 and V is TRBV11-2; D possibly corresponds to TRBD2 (6 bases). Per germline, CDR1 SGHAT and CDR2 FQNNGV. There are 14 residues in the CDR3. The V end was cut by 5 bases, the J end by 3 bases, with 11 bases between. The CDR3, as DNA: TGTGCCAGCAGCCCTCGGACTATCTACAATGAGCAGTTCTTC. It yields the protein CASSPRTIYNEQFF.

This chain's CDR3 is CASSDLGLEFLPQQFF. The CDR3 nucleotides read TGTGCCAGCAGTGATTTGGGACTAGAGTTTCTTCCACAGCAGTTCTTC. The chain carries TRBV2 and TRBJ2-1, with 8 positions matching TRBD2. The CDR3 has 16 residues. CDR1 and CDR2 (germline): SNHLY, FYNNEI. Unmatched junction bases numbered 15, after V lost 3 bases and J lost 11 bases. The full variable domain, completed using reference TRBV2 and TRBJ2-1, is EPEVTQTPSHQVTQMGQEVILRCVPISNHLYFYWYRQILGQKVEFLVSFYNNEISEKSEIFDDQFSVERPDGSNFTLKIRSTKLEDSAMYFCASSDLGLEFLPQQFFGPGTRLTVL.

J is TRBJ2-3 and V is TRBV25-1, with D possibly TRBD1 on 6 matching bases. The V end lost 2 bases, the J end lost 1 base, and 13 bases lay between the germline ends. The CDR3 loop spans 16 amino acids. From germline, CDR1 is MGHDK and CDR2 SYGVNS. The CDR3 nucleotides are TGTGCCAGCAGTGAACTCAAGGCAGGGGGCACAGATACGCAGTATTTT. Translating it yields CASSELKAGGTDTQYF.

This rearrangement joins TRBV9 to TRBJ1-1, with D perhaps matching TRBD1 (5 bases). The CDR3 is 18 amino acids. Trimming shortened V by 2 bases and J by 5 bases, and 25 bases separated the two germline ends. Germline V lookup: CDR1 SGDLS, CDR2 YYNGEE. CDR3 residues: CASSVHVRSIQWGTEAFF. As DNA, the CDR3 is TGTGCCAGCAGCGTCCACGTACGGAGTATCCAATGGGGGACTGAAGCTTTCTTT.

V is TRBV27 and J is TRBJ2-2, with a possible D match to TRBD1 (5 bases). The V and J ends lost 3 bases and 1 base respectively, with 9 bases between them. In germline, CDR1 is MNHEY, CDR2 SMNVEV (reference sequence). The CDR3 contains 15 residues. CDR3 in amino acids: CASSLTVQNTGELFF. The DNA of the CDR3 is TGTGCCAGCAGTTTGACAGTCCAGAACACCGGGGAGCTGTTTTTT.

The V and J genes are TRBV7-9 and TRBJ2-7; possibly TRBD2 for D (5 bases). V lost 3 bases and J 5 bases, leaving 14 bases between the germline ends. Germline CDR1 SEHNR, CDR2 FQNEAQ (reference sequence). This CDR3 is built from 14 residues. The CDR3 loop is CASSFHGERNEQYF. The CDR3 DNA reads as TGTGCCAGCAGCTTCCACGGGGAAAGGAACGAGCAGTACTTC. The full variable domain, completed using reference TRBV7-9 and TRBJ2-7, is DTGVSQNPRHKITKRGQNVTFRCDPISEHNRLYWYRQTLGQGPEFLTYFQNEAQLEKSRLLSDRFSAERPKGSFSTLEIQRTEQGDSAMYLCASSFHGERNEQYFGPGTRLTVT.

The chain recombines TRBV7-7 with TRBJ2-7; D unresolved. Trimming shortened V by 0 bases and J by 5 bases, and 8 bases separated the two germline ends. The CDR3 is made up of 13 amino acids. The germline V gene encodes CDR1 SSHAT and CDR2 FNYEAQ (reference sequence). In nucleotides, the CDR3 is TGTGCCAGCAGCTTAGCGCTTGCGGACGAGCAGTACTTC. It codes for CASSLALADEQYF. Based on the CDR3 plus reference TRBV7-7 and TRBJ2-7, the full variable domain is GAGVSQSPRYKVTKRGQDVTLRCDPISSHATLYWYQQALGQGPEFLTYFNYEAQPDKSGLPSDRFSAERPEGSISTLTIQRTEQRDSAMYRCASSLALADEQYFGPGTRLTVT.

This clone was counted between two and nine times. The CDR3 nucleotides are TGTGCCAGCAGTTACTCAGCACAGGGTGTTCAGCCCCAGCATTTT. Amino acid sequence: CASSYSAQGVQPQHF. This chain connects TRBV6-5 to TRBJ1-5, with a possible D match to TRBD1 (6 bases). V was trimmed by 0 bases and J by 6 bases, leaving 12 bases between them. The CDR3 length is 15 residues. Germline-derived CDR1 and CDR2 are MNHEY and SVGAGI.

J is TRBJ2-7 and V is TRBV4-1; TRBD1 might be the D (6 bases). The CDR3 extends over 14 amino acids. The germline gives CDR1 MGHRA, CDR2 YSYEKL. The germline V and J ends were trimmed by 2 bases and 1 base, with 9 bases remaining between them. The CDR3 is CASSQQQGSYEQYF. The CDR3 DNA follows: TGCGCCAGCAGCCAACAACAGGGTTCCTACGAGCAGTACTTC.

V gene TRBV14 combines with J gene TRBJ1-2; D uncertain. The germline V gene has CDR1 SGHDN and CDR2 FVKESK. This CDR3 contains 14 residues. The V gene lost 0 bases and the J gene lost 4 bases, with 9 bases spanning the gap. CDR3 in amino acids: CASSQEVSPYGYTF. The CDR3 nucleotides read TGTGCCAGCAGCCAAGAAGTCAGCCCCTATGGCTACACCTTC.

This sequence joins TRBV15 and TRBJ2-2; a weak D match, TRBD1 (5 bases). The ends were cut back, 2 bases at V and 0 bases at J, with 7 bases in the middle. The CDR3 is 15 residues long. Germline CDR1 reads LNHNV; CDR2 reads YYDKDF (reference sequence). The CDR3 is CATSRLGANTGELFF. The DNA for the CDR3 is TGTGCCACCAGCAGACTAGGGGCGAACACCGGGGAGCTGTTTTTT.

The chain combines TRBV7-9 with TRBJ2-3; the match to TRBD1 covers 9 bases. The CDR3 runs 15 residues. V shed 6 bases and J 3 bases; nucleotides not matched to a gene: 7. Germline CDR1 is SEHNR and CDR2 is FQNEAQ (reference sequence). CDR3 amino acids: CASSIGTGMTDTQYF. CDR3 in DNA: TGTGCCAGCAGTATTGGGACAGGGATGACAGATACGCAGTATTTT.

The chain links TRBV27 to TRBJ1-2; tentatively, D is TRBD1 (6 bases). The CDR3 has 14 residues. Germline CDR1 MNHEY, CDR2 SMNVEV (reference sequence). Trimming removed 3 bases at V and 5 bases at J, with 13 bases between. CDR3 DNA: TGTGCCAGCAGTTTGGGGGGCGCAGGGTATGGCTACACCTTC. This translates into CASSLGGAGYGYTF.

J is TRBJ2-2 and V is TRBV4-2; D tentatively fits TRBD1 or TRBD2 (5 bases each). This CDR3 is 16 amino acids long. Per germline, CDR1 LGHNA and CDR2 YNFKEQ. Trimming stripped 1 base from V and 4 bases from J, with 13 bases between. In DNA form, the CDR3 reads TGTGCCAGCAGCCAAGCTTGGGGGTCCCTCACCGGGGAGCTGTTTTTT. Its protein is CASSQAWGSLTGELFF.

This clone was detected only a few times. The chain recombines TRBV7-3 with TRBJ1-2; 9 nucleotides match TRBD1. CDR3 length: 14 residues. CDR1 is SGHTA, CDR2 FQGTGA, per germline. J gave up 4 bases and V 5 bases, and 5 bases lay outside the gene matches. CDR3 in DNA: TGTGCCAGCAGCCCACAGGGGGCGGGCTATGGCTACACCTTC. Encoded protein: CASSPQGAGYGYTF.

The genes are TRBV6-1 and TRBJ2-3; D might be TRBD2 (6 bases). Looked up from germline, CDR1 is MNHNS and CDR2 is SASEGT. CDR3 size: 15 residues. Trimming shortened V by 5 bases and J by 1 base, and 13 bases separated the two germline ends. The CDR3 nucleotides are TGTGCCAGCAGTCCCGCCCCGGGGGGCACAGATACGCAGTATTTT. Its translation: CASSPAPGGTDTQYF.

The V call is TRBV11-2, the J call TRBJ1-2, with TRBD1 matching 7 bases. The J segment lost 8 bases and the V segment lost 1 base, leaving 7 bases of the junction unmatched. The V gene's germline CDR1 is SGHAT and CDR2 FQNNGV. This CDR3 comprises 14 residues. CDR3 sequence reads: CASSLAATGEGYTF. The CDR3 nucleotides read TGTGCCAGCAGCTTAGCAGCCACAGGGGAAGGCTACACCTTC.

V and J are TRBV5-1 and TRBJ2-5; the match to TRBD1 covers 9 bases. V shed 4 bases and J 6 bases; nucleotides not matched to a gene: 10. CDR1 and CDR2 from the germline V gene are SGHRS and YFSETQ. The CDR3 totals 15 residues. The DNA of the CDR3 is TGCGCCAGCAGCCTACGGACAGGGGACGGGCAGACCCAGTACTTC. Its translation: CASSLRTGDGQTQYF.

This sequence joins TRBV18 and TRBJ2-1; D is tentatively TRBD1 or TRBD2 (6 bases each). Deletions cut 1 base from V and 8 bases from J, with 9 bases between. CDR1 and CDR2 from the germline V gene are KGHSH and LQKENI. The CDR3 covers 13 residues. DNA of the CDR3: TGTGCCAGCTCACCACGGAGGGGGGATGAGCAGTTCTTC. Residues: CASSPRRGDEQFF.

The chain recombines TRBV7-2 with TRBJ1-2; tentatively, D is TRBD1 (5 bases). The CDR3 is 14 amino acids. Trimming stripped 5 bases from V and 8 bases from J, with 18 bases between. Germline loops: CDR1 SGHTA, CDR2 FQGNSA. CDR3 sequence (DNA): TGTGCCAGCAGCCTCCTCTGGGGGGGAGACGGCTACACCTTC. Translating it yields CASSLLWGGDGYTF.

Here the CDR3 DNA reads TGTGCCAGCAGCTTAGATGGGCTAGGCGGCTACACCTTC. Translated: CASSLDGLGGYTF. The chain employs TRBV11-3 and TRBJ1-2; D is undetermined. Germline assignment: CDR1 SGHNT and CDR2 YENEEA. The CDR3 sequence is 13 residues long. Trimming cost V 0 bases and J 8 bases, with 10 bases left between them.

The chain uses TRBV7-2 and TRBJ1-3, with D tentatively TRBD1 (5 bases). V lost 5 bases and J 0 bases, leaving 11 bases between the germline ends. The CDR3 runs to 15 residues. CDR1 and CDR2 from the germline V gene are SGHTA and FQGNSA. CDR3 nucleotides: TGTGCCAGCAGCCCAGCAGGGAGCTCTGGAAACACCATATATTTT. Its protein is CASSPAGSSGNTIYF.

V and J are TRBV18 and TRBJ2-7, with TRBD1 matching over 8 bases. V was clipped by 2 bases and J by 6 bases; unmatched bases: 3. Germline V lookup: CDR1 KGHSH, CDR2 LQKENI. The CDR3 runs 13 residues. The CDR3, as DNA: TGTGCCAGCTCACCAGTGACAGGGGCCGAGCAGTACTTC. Translation gives CASSPVTGAEQYF.

The chain recombines TRBV29-1 with TRBJ2-3, with D maybe TRBD1 (6 bases). This CDR3 has 11 residues. From germline, CDR1 is SQVTM and CDR2 ANQGSEA. Trimming cost V 6 bases and J 5 bases, with 9 bases left between them. This CDR3 reads CSVGQLDTQYF. The CDR3 bases are TGCAGCGTCGGACAGTTAGATACGCAGTATTTT.

This chain uses TRBV29-1 with TRBJ2-6; D may be TRBD2 (6 bases). Trimming left V 2 bases short and J 4 bases short, with 15 bases between. The V gene's germline CDR1 is SQVTM and CDR2 ANQGSEA. The CDR3 runs to 16 residues. CDR3 sequence reads: CSVEFSGEPGANVLTF. The CDR3 DNA sequence: TGCAGCGTTGAATTTAGCGGAGAACCCGGGGCCAACGTCCTGACTTTC.